The TCR beta chain under discussion was sequenced for a study of graft-versus-host responses after intestinal transplantation. The CDR3 has 15 residues. V lost 4 bases, J lost 1 base, and 9 bases lay in between. Germline values: CDR1 SGHRS, CDR2 YFSETQ. Profiling relied on immunoSEQ multiplex PCR, and the TCRdb table lists in-frame clones only, not all of them. The sample lists roughly 20,000 clones; roughly 86% were seen once. This TCR came from a human patient who received an intestinal transplant, so some T cells may come from the graft donor. The rearrangement joins TRBV5-1 to TRBJ2-6, with D possibly matching TRBD2 (6 bases). The sample consisted of PBMCs, taken approximately 230 days after intestinal transplant. CDR3 in DNA: TGCGCCAGCAGCATAGGAGGGTCTGGGGCCAACGTCCTGACTTTC. Protein sequence: CASSIGGSGANVLTF.